This T cell receptor (beta chain) was captured in a study of blood T cell repertoires in COVID-19. Study as a whole: Researchers got acute and convalescent COVID-19 samples from the United States, Italy and Spain. In each case, the material was cDNA or gDNA derived from T cells, B-cell-depleted T cells, or PBMCs.

This clone is categorized as medium-sized. Germline V lookup: CDR1 SGHNT, CDR2 YYREEE (reference sequence). The CDR3 is made up of 15 amino acids. Trimming shortened V by 2 bases and J by 1 base, and 12 bases separated the two germline ends. Methods used by the authors: Estimates of nucleated cell counts were drawn from the amplification of reference gene primers. TCRdb keeps only in-frame clones here, not all; method: immunoSEQ multiplex PCR. The V and J calls and clone size were taken over from that table, and D and trimming were inferred from the DNA. Of some 63,000 clones in the sample, around 85% were seen once.

Sequenced input: peripheral blood. This chain joins TRBV5-4 and TRBJ1-1; D is unresolved. The TCR was taken from a human donor in a cohort sampled during active COVID-19. The CDR3 region has the DNA TGTGCCAGCAGCTTTACCCTACAGAAGAACACTGAAGCTTTCTTT. Its translation is CASSFTLQKNTEAFF.